This T cell receptor beta chain was found in a study of cytotoxic CD8 clonotypes in ibrutinib-treated CLL (dated by TCRdb to the early 2020s). Concerning the study at large: The cohort included about 15 treatment-naive and about a dozen relapsed/refractory patients; about 17 were IGHV unmutated. Responses were partial in roughly 24 patients and complete in 2; after median approximately 5.5 years follow-up, about 14 stayed in remission and 12 progressed. Response samples were taken after a median of approximately 13 months on treatment, ranging from roughly 6 to 36 months. An average of about 250,000 productive templates and tens of thousands of productive rearrangements was obtained per sample. Longitudinal samples were available for about 30% of the roughly 86 trial participants. Cryopreserved peripheral blood mononuclear cells were obtained before treatment, at response, and at either sustained remission or disease progression. All remission and progressive disease samples were collected while patients were still receiving ibrutinib.

The full study reports these points: Clonality increased at ibrutinib response, stayed stable in sustained remission, and fell back toward baseline at progression. Sampling times were not matched between patients in sustained remission and patients whose disease was progressing, and lymph node repertoires were not examined. Baseline clonality was found to be higher than that of age-matched healthy donors and was strongly correlated with circulating CD8+ T-cell counts. Public clonotypes were rare and either shrank or stayed stable during treatment, and the rise in clonality at ibrutinib response reflected expansion of private clonotypes.

About 2 micrograms of genomic DNA were extracted from cryopreserved PBMCs for TCR beta library preparation. High-throughput TCR beta sequencing was performed on longitudinal blood samples from CLL patients receiving ibrutinib monotherapy. Patients were enrolled in a phase 2 open-label single-center ibrutinib monotherapy trial. The goal of deep resolution MiSeq sequencing was a depth between 1 in 1 million and 1 in 200,000 T cells, and coverage averaged 10x per clonotype. The immunoSEQ hsTCRB Kit was used to generate TCR beta libraries. Per the source publication's procedure: Data were analyzed with ImmunoSEQ Data Assistant and ImmunoSEQ Analyzer, with V, D and J genes assigned per IMGT definitions. Clonality was computed as one minus normalized Shannon entropy of productive rearrangement frequencies, ranging from 0 to 1. Public clonotype analysis was restricted to overrepresented clonotypes comprising at least 0.05% of each patient's repertoire. Around 12 age-matched healthy donor repertoires from immuneACCESS were used as controls for clonality. TCRdb obtained this table from immuneACCESS and retained in-frame rearrangements with V and J assigned. These tables miss some clones; where compared with another copy, unresolved V genes account for less than half of the shortfall, and the remainder is unexplained. V and J calls and clone size come straight from that table; D and trimming were deduced from the DNA. This sample holds about 140,000 clones; over 75% were observed only once. The leading ten clones occupy roughly 7.2% of the sample.

The cysteine opens and the phenylalanine closes a CDR3 of 16 amino acids. Kept here is only the CDR3 DNA, which spans 48 bases and is read in frame from base 1. Unmatched junction bases come to 8, with V trimmed by 2 bases and J by 2 bases. As encoded in the germline V gene, CDR1 is SGHRS while CDR2 is YFSETQ. Worth noting for this clone: Its specific antigen is unknown. No clone much larger than this one lies a single base away; base qualities are absent.

This receptor was taken from a human donor with chronic lymphocytic leukemia. The material sequenced was PBMCs, taken after 36 months of ibrutinib treatment. The rearranged segments are TRBV5-1 and TRBJ1-1; TRBD1 fits 8 bases in the junction. The CDR3 is CASSFRDRTTNTEAFF. The DNA reads as follows: TGCGCCAGCAGCTTCCGGGACAGGACAACTAACACTGAAGCTTTCTTT.